The 10 T cell receptor beta chains given below trace back to one sample, sequenced in a study of T cells in Graves' hyperthyroidism and ophthalmopathy. Using RNA transcripts as the source, TCR beta CDR3 regions were amplified. The study used the HTBI primer set for a first-round RT-PCR of the TCR CDR3. TCRdb called the multiplex PCR reads again in MiXCR, with one record for every CDR3 protein. The sample carries 500,000 to 650,000 distinct CDR3 sequences, approximately 49% recorded once. Sample: peripheral blood or thyroid tissue (not recorded which). The receptors shown here come from an adult woman with Graves' disease, either hyperthyroidism or ophthalmopathy (not recorded which).

The V gene is TRBV12-3 or TRBV12-4, the J gene TRBJ1-2; possible D gene TRBD1, 5 bases. CDR3 length equals 14 residues. V shed 3 bases and J shed 8 bases, with 16 bases lying between them. This CDR3 reads CASSFVRGVGGYTF. CDR3 sequence (DNA): TGTGCCAGCAGTTTTGTACGGGGGGTAGGCGGCTACACCTTC.

V and J are TRBV19 and TRBJ1-1; D unresolved. Trimming took 1 base from V and 1 from J, leaving 13 bases between them. Germline loops: CDR1 LNHDA, CDR2 SQIVND (reference sequence). The CDR3 covers 16 residues. The CDR3 sequence is CASSIGLQHANTEAFF. CDR3 DNA sequence: TGTGCCAGTAGTATAGGACTACAACATGCGAACACTGAAGCTTTCTTT.

This clonotype appeared many times. The CDR3 is CASRPGGPTGEAFF. For the CDR3, the DNA is TGTGCCAGCAGGCCAGGGGGTCCGACAGGGGAAGCTTTCTTT. The chain recombines TRBV11-2 with TRBJ1-1; 7 bases match TRBD1. The J segment lost 8 bases and the V segment lost 6 bases, leaving 12 bases of the junction unmatched. CDR3 length equals 14 residues. Germline-derived CDR1 and CDR2 are SGHAT and FQNNGV.

This clonotype was observed many times. V and J are TRBV29-1 and TRBJ2-3; D is undetermined. This CDR3 is built from 12 residues. The germline V gene has CDR1 SQVTM and CDR2 ANQGSEA. V was trimmed by 3 bases and J by 3 bases, leaving 7 bases between them. As DNA, the CDR3 is TGCAGCGTTGAGGTGGGAACAGATACGCAGTATTTT. It translates to CSVEVGTDTQYF.

In this sample, this clonotype turned up many times. This chain uses TRBV6-5 with TRBJ1-1, with D uncertain. CDR1 and CDR2 (germline): MNHEY, SVGAGI. Trimming cost V 8 bases and J 4 bases, with 17 bases left between them. The CDR3 length is 14 residues. The CDR3 nucleotides are TGTGCCAGCCGACGAGGCGATAGGAGCACTGAAGCTTTCTTT. Protein product: CASRRGDRSTEAFF.

About this clonotype: A much larger clone lies one base from this, so it may be a read error. This chain's CDR3 is CASSQETGLVRGTQYF. The CDR3 DNA reads as TGTGCCAGCAGCCAAGAAACGGGGTTGGTCCGAGGGACCCAGTACTTC. This chain links TRBV7-9 with TRBJ2-5, with D maybe TRBD2 (5 bases). Germline V gene lookup returns CDR1 SEHNR and CDR2 FQNEAQ (reference sequence). V was clipped by 5 bases and J by 7 bases, with 23 bases between them. CDR3 length equals 16 residues.

This clonotype was found a few times. The chain couples TRBV4-1 to TRBJ2-7, with 15 bases matching TRBD2. Looked up from germline, CDR1 is MGHRA and CDR2 is YSYEKL. Trimming removed 1 base from V and 12 bases from J; junction bases left unmatched: 7. CDR3 length: 15 residues. In DNA, the CDR3 is TGCGCCAGCAGCCAAGCCTTGGGACTAGCGGGAGGTCGGTACTTC. Protein sequence: CASSQALGLAGGRYF.

CDR3 residues: CASSLNTGIYEQYF. The CDR3 nucleotides read TGTGCCAGCAGCCTTAACACGGGAATTTACGAGCAGTACTTC. The chain uses TRBV7-2 and TRBJ2-7; D possibly corresponds to TRBD2 (5 bases). V dropped 5 bases and J dropped 4 bases, with 15 bases sitting between them. CDR1 is SGHTA and CDR2 is FQGNSA in the germline V gene. The CDR3 covers 14 residues.

This clonotype has a count of ten or more. V gene TRBV14 combines with J gene TRBJ1-1; 9 positions match TRBD1. CDR3 length: 15 amino acids. Germline CDR1 reads SGHDN; CDR2 reads FVKESK. J gave up 5 bases and V 4 bases, and 8 bases lay outside the gene matches. CDR3 in amino acids: CASSPYRQGDTEAFF. The CDR3 DNA reads as TGTGCCAGCAGCCCATACCGACAGGGGGATACTGAAGCTTTCTTT.

In its sample, this clonotype was seen once. V and J are TRBV7-2 and TRBJ2-7; 8 bases map to TRBD2. V dropped 3 bases and J dropped 3; count of bases not matched to a gene: 7. The CDR3 is made up of 15 amino acids. The V gene's germline CDR1 is SGHTA and CDR2 FQGNSA. This CDR3 reads CASSFSGTGVYEQYF. CDR3 DNA: TGTGCCAGCAGCTTTAGCGGGACGGGGGTCTACGAGCAGTACTTC.